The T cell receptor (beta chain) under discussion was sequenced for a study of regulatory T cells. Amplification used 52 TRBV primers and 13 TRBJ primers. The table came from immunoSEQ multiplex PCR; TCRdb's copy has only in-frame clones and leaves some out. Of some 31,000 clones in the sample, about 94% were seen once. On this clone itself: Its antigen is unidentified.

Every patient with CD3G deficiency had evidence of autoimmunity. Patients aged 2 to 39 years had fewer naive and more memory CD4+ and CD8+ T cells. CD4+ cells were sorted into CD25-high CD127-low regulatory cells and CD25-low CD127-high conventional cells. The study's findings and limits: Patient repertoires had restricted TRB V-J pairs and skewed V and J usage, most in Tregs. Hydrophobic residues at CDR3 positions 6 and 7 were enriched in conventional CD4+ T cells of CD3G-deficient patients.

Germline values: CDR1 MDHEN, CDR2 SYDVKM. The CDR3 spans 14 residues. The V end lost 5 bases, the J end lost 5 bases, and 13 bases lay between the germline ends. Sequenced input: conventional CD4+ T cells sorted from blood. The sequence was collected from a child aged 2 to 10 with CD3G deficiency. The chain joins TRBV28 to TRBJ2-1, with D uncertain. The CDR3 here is CASSPPGPHNEQFF. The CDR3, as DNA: TGTGCCAGCAGTCCACCCGGGCCCCACAATGAGCAGTTCTTC.